The present T cell receptor beta chain was sequenced within a study of T-cell memory formation after mild COVID-19. Turning to the study itself: Largely, TCR clusters stayed within a single donor. General study points: Cross-reactive memory apparently joined, as some responding clones appeared in pre-infection memory.

A 5'RACE reaction primed in the constant segment made cDNA libraries of TCR alpha and TCR beta, and these carried sample barcodes and UMIs. MiXCR, applied by TCRdb to the 5' RACE reads, yields one record per CDR3 protein. The sample consists of approximately 480,000 distinct CDR3 sequences, 18% of them appearing once. Concerning this clonotype: The antigen remains undetermined.

This CDR3 is built from 14 residues. Per germline, CDR1 SGDLS and CDR2 YYNGEE. Trimming took off 1 base at V and 5 bases at J, with 13 bases between the two ends. Sequencing was carried out using PBMCs or a T cell subset sorted from them (not recorded which). This chain uses TRBV9 with TRBJ2-7, with a weak D call TRBD2 (6 bases). This receptor was identified in an adult woman who had mild COVID-19 (a few samples of this study predate the infection). Cell type and time point are not known. CDR3 DNA sequence: TGTGCCAGCAGCGTAAGGGGTGGGGGGAACGAGCAGTACTTC. Amino acids: CASSVRGGGNEQYF.